A selection of T cell receptor beta chains follows, all from one sample in a study of beta chain features in type 1 diabetes. Profiled with immunoSEQ multiplex PCR; TCRdb holds only in-frame clones, not every one. The sample gives 300,000 to 350,000 clones, approximately 10% of which show up once; over 0.95% is in the top ten. Specimen: central memory CD4+ T cells from blood. The receptor source for this set is a man aged 25 to 40 with type 1 diabetes. Both conserved end residues are part of each CDR3. D genes are given only for firm matches. Not every row has a clone size; where given, it reads once, few, many or a size class.

d_call | clone_size | j_call | v_call | cdr3_aa | cdr3_nt
TRBD1 | few | TRBJ1-5 | TRBV6-6 | CASSYSRGLQPQHF | TGTGCCAGCAGTTACTCGAGGGGGCTTCAGCCCCAGCATTTT
NA | few | TRBJ1-4 | TRBV5-6 | CASFGQPGEKLFF | TGTGCCAGCTTCGGGCAACCGGGGGAAAAACTGTTTTTT
NA | NA | TRBJ2-3 | TRBV11-3 | CASSPGRSTDTQYF | TGTGCCAGCAGCCCGGGACGTAGCACAGATACGCAGTATTTT
NA | few | TRBJ2-1 | TRBV11-2 | CASSLVSFRNEQFF | TGTGCCAGCAGCTTAGTCTCTTTCCGAAATGAGCAGTTCTTC
TRBD1 | many | TRBJ2-7 | TRBV29-1 | CSAGQDRFSHEQYF | TGCAGCGCGGGGCAGGACAGGTTTTCCCACGAGCAGTACTTC
NA | NA | TRBJ2-1 | TRBV5-1 | CASSLEGEQFF | TGCGCCAGCAGCTTGGAAGGGGAGCAGTTCTTC
NA | NA | TRBJ1-4 | TRBV30 | CAWSGSLDEKLFF | TGTGCCTGGAGTGGGAGCCTAGATGAAAAACTGTTTTTT
NA | NA | TRBJ1-2 | TRBV29-1 | CSVEGGGLGYTF | TGCAGCGTTGAAGGAGGAGGGCTCGGCTACACCTTC
NA | NA | TRBJ2-3 | TRBV30 | CAWSRIQEHTDTQYF | TGTGCCTGGAGCCGCATTCAAGAGCACACAGATACGCAGTATTTT
NA | few | TRBJ2-5 | TRBV18 | CASSPPSDQETQYF | TGTGCCAGCTCCCCGCCTAGCGATCAAGAGACCCAGTACTTC
NA | once | TRBJ2-3 | TRBV2 | CASVSRGLGSTDTQYF | TGTGCCAGCGTTAGTCGAGGATTAGGGAGCACAGATACGCAGTATTTT
TRBD1 | NA | TRBJ1-1 | TRBV7-2 | CASSPWTGDTEAFF | TGTGCCAGCAGCCCCTGGACAGGAGACACTGAAGCTTTCTTT
NA | NA | TRBJ2-4 | TRBV7-9 | CASSLAEAGIAKNIQYF | TGTGCCAGCAGCTTAGCGGAGGCAGGGATAGCCAAAAACATTCAGTACTTC
TRBD2 | many | TRBJ2-3 | TRBV5-4 | CASSSSGASPDTQYF | TGTGCCAGCAGCTCTAGCGGGGCCTCCCCAGATACGCAGTATTTT
NA | few | TRBJ2-4 | TRBV19 | CASSTRAQAKNIQYF | TGTGCCAGTAGTACCCGGGCGCAGGCCAAAAACATTCAGTACTTC